The present entry profiles one T cell receptor beta chain with its context. The data belong to a study of T-cell reconstitution after alpha-beta-depleted transplantation in children. A TCRbeta library incorporating unique molecular identifiers was prepared. Via MiXCR, TCRdb re-called the PCR reads, giving one row per CDR3 protein. The sample comprises around 480,000 distinct CDR3 sequences, approximately 32% of which are singletons, and 2% to 2.5% rests with the top ten. V was trimmed by 6 bases and J by 1 base, leaving 13 bases between them. Germline-derived CDR1 and CDR2 are WNHNN and SYGVQD (reference sequence). The CDR3 consists of 15 residues.

The V call is TRBV10-1, the J call TRBJ1-5, with D perhaps TRBD1 (5 bases). The source of this sequence is a human donor who donated a stem cell graft to a child with aplastic anemia. Sequences were derived from PBMCs from the stem cell graft donor, sampled from the stem cell graft. The CDR3 sequence: CASRPRGVSNQPQHF. CDR3 nucleotides: TGCGCCAGCAGGCCGAGGGGAGTGAGCAATCAGCCCCAGCATTTT.